These 28 T cell receptor beta chains originate from one sample sequenced in a study of T cells after yellow fever vaccination. TCRdb passed the 5' RACE reads through MiXCR, listing each CDR3 protein once. The profile shows roughly 120,000 distinct CDR3 sequences, about 7.8% of them singletons. The input for sequencing was CD4+ T cells sorted from PBMCs, taken about 41 days after the first yellow fever vaccination. The receptor set was obtained from a young man who received the YFV17D yellow fever vaccine.

As to this clonotype: A much larger clonotype is one base distant, so this may be a read error. The chain carries TRBV5-1 and TRBJ2-1; 13 bases line up with TRBD2. TRBJ2-7 matches the DNA end more closely, so the J call is doubtful. Germline CDR1 and CDR2: SGHRS and YFSETQ. CDR3 size: 16 residues. The DNA for the CDR3 is TGCGCCAGCAGCTATGTAACTAGCGGGGGGGCCTATGAGCAGTACTTC. Translating gives CASSYVTSGGAYEQYF.

This clonotype was picked up many times. The rearrangement links TRBV5-1 to TRBJ2-7; 8 bases line up with TRBD1. The CDR3 covers 13 residues. The trim removed 8 bases at V and 2 bases at J, leaving 6 bases unmatched. Germline-derived CDR1 and CDR2 are SGHRS and YFSETQ. The DNA for the CDR3 is TGCGCCAGTCGGACAGGGAAAGCCTACGAGCAGTACTTC. This translates into CASRTGKAYEQYF.

This clonotype was observed at least ten times. This chain uses TRBV6-2 or TRBV6-3 with TRBJ2-7, with 9 nucleotides matching TRBD1. With V trimmed by 2 bases and J by 6 bases, 11 bases remained unmatched. Germline V gene data show CDR1 as MNHEY and CDR2 as SVGEGT. This CDR3 has 16 amino acids. CDR3 amino acids: CASSYLLTGGPGEQYF. DNA of the CDR3: TGTGCCAGCAGTTACCTACTTACAGGGGGCCCGGGCGAGCAGTACTTC.

At least ten counts were recorded for this clonotype. This chain uses TRBV4-3 with TRBJ1-2; 7 bases fit TRBD1. V lost 1 base, J lost 8 bases, and 7 bases stayed unmatched. The V gene's germline CDR1 is LGHNA and CDR2 YSLEER. CDR3 length equals 14 residues. The CDR3 loop reads CASSQVPRGGGYTF. In DNA form, the CDR3 reads TGCGCCAGCAGCCAAGTGCCCAGGGGGGGCGGCTACACCTTC.

Ten or more counts support this clonotype. The chain combines TRBV10-2 with TRBJ2-1; D perhaps matches TRBD2 (6 bases). This CDR3 is 13 amino acids long. Germline CDR1 WSHSY, CDR2 SAAADI. Between the trimmed V and J ends, which lost 2 bases and 7 bases, there was a span of 9 bases. The CDR3 region has the DNA TGCGCCAGCAGTGAGACTAGCATGAATGAGCAGTTCTTC. Encoded protein: CASSETSMNEQFF.

The sample holds a few counts of this clonotype. This rearrangement joins TRBV5-1 to TRBJ2-7; D may be TRBD2 (5 bases). The CDR3 totals 14 residues. Germline V gene sequence: CDR1 SGHRS, CDR2 YFSETQ. V gave up 2 bases and J gave up 0 bases, with 9 bases separating them. DNA of the CDR3: TGCGCCAGCAGCTTTACCCGGGGCTCCTACGAGCAGTACTTC. Protein product: CASSFTRGSYEQYF.

This clonotype was seen more than once but under ten times. V usage is TRBV5-4 and J usage is TRBJ2-3, with D tentatively TRBD2 (6 bases). The CDR3 is 16 residues long. V gave up 4 bases and J gave up 4 bases, with 19 bases separating them. CDR1 is SGHNT, CDR2 YYREEE, per germline (reference sequence). In DNA form, the CDR3 reads TGTGCCAGCAGCAAAGGGTCTGGTCGCGGGGCAGATACGCAGTATTTT. This codes for CASSKGSGRGADTQYF.

At least ten counts were recorded for this clonotype. The V gene is TRBV10-3, the J gene TRBJ1-1, with TRBD1 as a possible D gene (5 bases). Trimming removed 7 bases from V and 4 bases from J, with 13 bases in between. This CDR3 comprises 13 residues. Germline values: CDR1 ENHRY, CDR2 SYGVKD. The CDR3 protein is CAINFQGGTEAFF. As DNA, the CDR3 is TGTGCCATCAATTTTCAGGGCGGCACTGAAGCTTTCTTT.

To note about this clonotype: Being one base from a much bigger clone, this may be a read error. The genes are TRBV6-1 and TRBJ2-5, with D perhaps being TRBD1 or TRBD2 (6 bases each). This CDR3 is built from 14 residues. Per germline, CDR1 MNHNS and CDR2 SASEGT. The CDR3 nucleotides read TGTGCCAGCAGAATAAGAGGGGGGCGTGAGACCCGGTACTTC. Its protein is CASRIRGGRETRYF.

In its sample, this clonotype was seen many times. The chain recombines TRBV12-3 or TRBV12-4 with TRBJ2-1, with unresolved D. The CDR3 contains 11 residues. Between the trimmed V and J ends, which lost 6 bases and 7 bases, there was a span of 7 bases. The CDR3 bases are TGTGCCAGCAGAGAGCGAAATGAGCAGTTCTTC. This gives the protein CASRERNEQFF.

This clonotype was seen at least ten times. The chain is built from TRBV20-1 and TRBJ2-3, with 9 positions matching TRBD1. The length of the CDR3 is 15 residues. Germline CDR1 and CDR2: DFQATT and SNEGSKA (reference sequence). V was clipped by 0 bases and J by 1 base; unmatched bases: 2. Here the CDR3 reads CSARDRTGGTDTQYF. The CDR3 bases are TGCAGTGCTAGAGATAGGACAGGGGGCACAGATACGCAGTATTTT.

This clonotype has a count of ten or more. The DNA for the CDR3 is TGTGCCAGCAGTCAGACAGTGTTACACGAGCAGTACGTC. Its protein product is CASSQTVLHEQYV. The V call is TRBV6-2 or TRBV6-3, the J call TRBJ2-7; the D gene is possibly TRBD1 (5 bases). Germline V gene lookup returns CDR1 MNHEY and CDR2 SVGEGT. V was pared by 5 bases and J by 5 bases, with 13 bases between. There are 13 residues in the CDR3.

This clonotype was picked up many times. In DNA form, the CDR3 reads TGCGCCAGCAGCCAAGAGGCCTGGGGGACGCAAGAGACCCAGTACTTC. Translating gives CASSQEAWGTQETQYF. The genes are TRBV4-3 and TRBJ2-5; tentatively, D is TRBD1 or TRBD2 (5 bases each). The V end was cut by 0 bases, the J end by 2 bases, with 13 bases between. The CDR3 has 16 amino acids. From germline, CDR1 is LGHNA and CDR2 YSLEER.

This clonotype was seen more than once but under ten times. The chain links TRBV5-1 to TRBJ1-2; D is perhaps TRBD1 (5 bases). Germline CDR1 and CDR2: SGHRS and YFSETQ. Trimming removed 0 bases at V and 8 bases at J, with 14 bases between. This CDR3 has 14 residues. DNA of the CDR3: TGCGCCAGCAGCTTGGCTCCGGGGCTTAACGGCTACACCTTC. It specifies CASSLAPGLNGYTF.

This clonotype was seen ten or more times. V usage is TRBV12-3 or TRBV12-4 and J usage is TRBJ2-2; TRBD1 is a possible D gene (5 bases). The CDR3 covers 15 residues. V was shortened by 1 base and J by 4 bases, with 10 bases between the two germline ends. The CDR3 is CASSLGGRGTGELFF. The CDR3 DNA reads TGTGCCAGCAGTTTAGGGGGAAGGGGCACCGGGGAGCTGTTTTTT.

This clonotype appeared many times. The chain uses TRBV4-2 and TRBJ1-2; no clear D gene. The CDR3 runs to 14 residues. V lost 1 base, J lost 3 bases, and 9 bases lay in between. The germline CDR1 and CDR2 sequences are LGHNA and YNFKEQ. The CDR3 here is CASSQGATDYGYTF. CDR3 coding DNA: TGTGCCAGCAGCCAAGGGGCAACGGACTATGGCTACACCTTC.

This clonotype was found many times. The chain is built from TRBV5-1 and TRBJ2-3, with 7 bases that match TRBD1. CDR1 and CDR2 from the germline V gene are SGHRS and YFSETQ. The CDR3 has 14 amino acids. V shed 2 bases, J shed 4 bases, and the junction held 4 bases outside the gene matches. CDR3 loop: CASSFGQGADTQYF. CDR3 nucleotides: TGCGCCAGCAGCTTCGGGCAGGGGGCAGATACGCAGTATTTT.

The V and J genes are TRBV20-1 and TRBJ1-1; no definite D call. The germline V gene encodes CDR1 DFQATT and CDR2 SNEGSKA (reference sequence). The CDR3 sequence is 13 residues long. Trimming took 3 bases from V and 7 from J, leaving 15 bases between them. The CDR3: CSASRGWRREAFF. The DNA of the CDR3 is TGCAGTGCTAGTAGAGGTTGGAGACGTGAAGCTTTCTTT.

The V call is TRBV11-2, the J call TRBJ2-7, with 9 bases lining up with TRBD1. The V segment lost 5 bases and the J segment 5 bases; nucleotides outside the gene matches: 10. The CDR3 length is 15 residues. CDR1 is SGHAT and CDR2 is FQNNGV in the germline V gene. The CDR3 region is CASSPSGTGKHEQYF. The CDR3 DNA follows: TGTGCCAGCAGCCCCTCCGGGACAGGGAAGCACGAGCAGTACTTC.

The table lists this clonotype with many counts. The chain has TRBV6-5 and TRBJ1-1; D ambiguous. Trimming shortened V by 0 bases and J by 5 bases, and 7 bases separated the two germline ends. Germline V CDR1 and CDR2: MNHEY, SVGAGI. The CDR3 runs to 13 residues. The chain's CDR3 is CASSYSAGTEAFF. As DNA, the CDR3 is TGTGCCAGCAGTTACTCGGCTGGGACTGAAGCTTTCTTT.

Ten or more counts support this clonotype. The V and J genes are TRBV2 and TRBJ1-5; 9 bases line up with TRBD1. V lost 6 bases and J lost 1; bases outside the gene matches: 13. Germline values: CDR1 SNHLY, CDR2 FYNNEI. The CDR3 runs 18 residues. CDR3 DNA: TGTGCCAGCAGGGCTATCCGGGACAGGGCGGGAAGCAATCAGCCCCAGCATTTT. As protein: CASRAIRDRAGSNQPQHF. Supplemented by reference TRBV2 and TRBJ1-5, the full variable domain reads EPEVTQTPSHQVTQMGQEVILRCVPISNHLYFYWYRQILGQKVEFLVSFYNNEISEKSEIFDDQFSVERPDGSNFTLKIRSTKLEDSAMYFCASRAIRDRAGSNQPQHFGDGTRLSIL.

This clonotype was counted ten times or more. The V gene is TRBV21-1, the J gene TRBJ2-1; the DNA was not used to check the table's D call, TRBD2. TRBV21-1 is designated a pseudogene. The CDR3 is 19 residues long. The CDR3 nucleotides are TGTGCCAGCAGCAAAGGAGGTCATAGCGGGGGGCCCTACTACAATGAGCAGTTCTTC. It specifies CASSKGGHSGGPYYNEQFF.

The sample holds many counts of this clonotype. The chain couples TRBV12-3 or TRBV12-4 to TRBJ2-1; D is undetermined. The CDR3 has 14 amino acids. Trimming removed 3 bases at V and 5 bases at J, with 11 bases between. The DNA for the CDR3 is TGTGCCAGCAGTTTCCTGGCCCTAAACAATGAGCAGTTCTTC. Translation: CASSFLALNNEQFF.

This clonotype has at least ten counts. This chain joins TRBV7-8 and TRBJ1-1; D gene uncertain. CDR1 and CDR2 from the germline V gene are SGHVS and FQNEAQ. The CDR3 covers 13 residues. The germline V and J ends were trimmed by 3 bases and 1 base, with 6 bases remaining between them. This CDR3 reads CASSFTENTEAFF. The CDR3 DNA is TGTGCCAGCAGCTTCACGGAGAACACTGAAGCTTTCTTT. The variable domain in full, with the rest retrieved from reference TRBV7-8 and TRBJ1-1, is GAGVSQSPRYKVAKRGQDVALRCDPISGHVSLFWYQQALGQGPEFLTYFQNEAQLDKSGLPSDRFFAERPEGSVSTLKIQRTQQEDSAVYLCASSFTENTEAFFGQGTRLTVV.

This clonotype was recorded many times. The gene calls are TRBV5-1 and TRBJ2-3; TRBD2 might be the D (7 bases). Germline loops: CDR1 SGHRS, CDR2 YFSETQ. The V gene lost 4 bases and the J gene lost 5 bases, with 14 bases spanning the gap. The CDR3 extends over 14 amino acids. The CDR3 loop reads CASSPRGARDTQYF. CDR3 DNA: TGCGCCAGCAGCCCTCGGGGGGCGCGAGATACGCAGTATTTT. Full variable domain (remainder filled in from reference TRBV5-1 and TRBJ2-3): KAGVTQTPRYLIKTRGQQVTLSCSPISGHRSVSWYQQTPGQGLQFLFEYFSETQRNKGNFPGRFSGRQFSNSRSEMNVSTLELGDSALYLCASSPRGARDTQYFGPGTRLTVL.

J is TRBJ1-6 and V is TRBV20-1, with 7 bases identical to TRBD1. The V gene end was trimmed by 3 bases and the J gene end by 5 bases; junction bases not matched to a gene: 1. This CDR3 is built from 13 residues. CDR1 DFQATT and CDR2 SNEGSKA come from the germline V gene (reference sequence). The CDR3 is CSARGQNNSPLHF. CDR3 bases: TGCAGTGCTAGGGGACAGAATAATTCACCCCTCCACTTT.

This clonotype was seen many times. The rearrangement joins TRBV7-9 to TRBJ2-7; D uncertain. V dropped 8 bases and J dropped 0 bases, with 8 bases sitting between them. CDR1 is SEHNR, CDR2 FQNEAQ, per germline (reference sequence). This CDR3 comprises 12 residues. CDR3 bases: TGTGCCAGCGGGCCGAGCTCCTACGAGCAGTACTTC. Its translation: CASGPSSYEQYF.

There are many counts of this clonotype. J is TRBJ2-1 and V is TRBV5-6; 8 bases are a match to TRBD1. The CDR3 loop spans 15 amino acids. V lost 5 bases, J lost 8 bases, and 12 bases stayed unmatched. The germline V gene has CDR1 SGHDT and CDR2 YYEEEE. Here the CDR3 reads CASSRFRQGFDEQFF. In nucleotides, the CDR3 is TGTGCCAGCAGTCGTTTCAGACAGGGGTTCGATGAGCAGTTCTTC.